Each of the 32 T cell receptor beta chains below was sequenced from the same sample in a study of T cells in Graves' hyperthyroidism and ophthalmopathy (dated by TCRdb to 2018 to 2020). The library was made by multiplex PCR. Sequencing was carried out with an Illumina HiSeq 2000. The TCR beta CDR3 regions were amplified from RNA transcripts. The TCR CDR3 was subjected to a first round of RT-PCR using the HTBI primer set and the Qiagen OneStep RT-PCR kit. TCRdb reanalyzed the raw reads on its own, using fastp at Q25 for trimming and MiXCR for clone calling, and kept in-frame beta chains. Entries that share a CDR3 protein sequence are merged under the most common genes and DNA. The sample table records a few hundred thousand distinct CDR3 sequences; 13% to 15% of these occur just once. The leading ten clones occupy roughly a fifth of the sample. Specimen: blood. The source is a woman aged 25 to 39 with Graves' ophthalmopathy.

This clonotype was detected ten times or more. The J gene is TRBJ2-1, the V gene TRBV14; D is undetermined. The germline gives CDR1 SGHDN, CDR2 FVKESK. This CDR3 contains 14 residues. Deletions cut 3 bases from V and 0 bases from J, with 6 bases between. For the CDR3, the DNA is TGTGCCAGCAGCCACGATTTCTCCTACAATGAGCAGTTCTTC. It encodes CASSHDFSYNEQFF.

This clonotype has at least ten counts. The junction departs from germline at one end; a sequencing error may be responsible. V gene TRBV20-1 combines with J gene TRBJ2-2, with no clear D. Per the germline V gene, CDR1 is DFQATT and CDR2 is SNEGSKA (reference sequence). This CDR3 spans 12 amino acids. The CDR3 DNA is TGCAGTGCCAGAGCTTACACCGGGGAGCTGTTTTTT. It is translated as CSARAYTGELFF.

The sample holds many counts of this clonotype. V gene TRBV18 combines with J gene TRBJ1-2, with TRBD1 identical over 9 bases. Germline V CDR1 and CDR2: KGHSH, LQKENI. V lost 2 bases to trimming and J lost 8 bases; unmatched junction nucleotides: 3. There are 13 residues in the CDR3. The CDR3 region has the DNA TGTGCCAGCTCACCATCGGACAGGGGCGGCTACACCTTC. Protein: CASSPSDRGGYTF.

A note on this clonotype: Possible read error: a much larger clone is one base away. The V and J genes are TRBV11-1 and TRBJ2-2, with 9 bases identical to TRBD2. Per germline, CDR1 SGHAT and CDR2 FQDESV (reference sequence). The CDR3 length is 16 residues. V was pared by 9 bases and J by 5 bases, with 13 bases of the junction left unmatched. The CDR3 DNA sequence: TGTGCCAGGAGCGGAAGGGCGGGGGGGCGGACCGGGGAGCTGTTTTTT. It yields the protein CARSGRAGGRTGELFF.

The rearrangement uses TRBV2 and TRBJ1-1; D not certain. In germline, CDR1 is SNHLY, CDR2 FYNNEI. CDR3 length equals 13 residues. The ends were cut back, 5 bases at V and 3 bases at J, with 10 bases in the middle. DNA of the CDR3: TGTGCCAGCAGTTTATCGCGATACACTGAAGCTTTCTTT. Translated, it gives CASSLSRYTEAFF.

This clonotype was found many times. This sequence joins TRBV27 and TRBJ2-1; D call uncertain. The V gene's germline CDR1 is MNHEY and CDR2 SMNVEV (reference sequence). V lost 1 base and J lost 5, with 9 bases in between. This CDR3 contains 14 residues. CDR3 loop: CASSLFIGNNEQFF. In nucleotides, the CDR3 is TGTGCCAGCAGTTTATTTATAGGGAACAATGAGCAGTTCTTC.

This clonotype was seen repeatedly, ten times or more. This sequence joins TRBV5-1 and TRBJ1-2; 10 nucleotides match TRBD1. Germline assignment: CDR1 SGHRS and CDR2 YFSETQ. Germline trimming cut 2 bases from V and 4 bases from J; bases unmatched to any gene: 5. CDR3 length equals 15 residues. CDR3 in amino acids: CASSLGTGAGYGYTF. The DNA of the CDR3 is TGCGCCAGCAGCTTAGGGACAGGGGCCGGCTATGGCTACACCTTC. The complete variable domain, with remaining parts taken from reference TRBV5-1 and TRBJ1-2, reads KAGVTQTPRYLIKTRGQQVTLSCSPISGHRSVSWYQQTPGQGLQFLFEYFSETQRNKGNFPGRFSGRQFSNSRSEMNVSTLELGDSALYLCASSLGTGAGYGYTFGSGTRLTVV.

This clonotype was counted many times. The chain recombines TRBV7-2 with TRBJ2-1; TRBD1 aligns across 10 bases. J was trimmed by 6 bases and V by 5 bases; bases with no gene match: 10. This CDR3 contains 16 residues. The V gene's germline CDR1 is SGHTA and CDR2 FQGNSA. The CDR3 bases are TGTGCCAGCAGCATTACCGGGACAGGGGTGGGCAATGAGCAGTTCTTC. It yields the protein CASSITGTGVGNEQFF.

This clonotype was seen many times. The chain joins TRBV28 to TRBJ1-2; D is perhaps TRBD1 (6 bases). Trimming stripped 4 bases from V and 3 bases from J, with 18 bases between. The CDR3 sequence is 16 residues long. Germline values: CDR1 MDHEN, CDR2 SYDVKM. The CDR3 loop reads CASSYDRTAGYYGYTF. CDR3 nucleotide sequence: TGTGCCAGCAGTTACGACCGGACAGCAGGTTACTATGGCTACACCTTC.

This clonotype was observed a single time. The junction departs from germline at one end; a sequencing error may be responsible. The chain is built from TRBV10-3 and TRBJ2-1; TRBD1 agrees at 8 bases. The CDR3 extends over 12 amino acids. Per germline, CDR1 ENHRY and CDR2 SYGVKD. DNA of the CDR3: TGTGCCACCGGGGACAGGTTCGTGGAGCAGTCCTTC. It specifies CATGDRFVEQSF.

This clonotype was recorded many times. Germline and junction disagree at one end, which may indicate a read error. The chain joins TRBV3-1 to TRBJ2-5; D is tentatively TRBD1 or TRBD2 (7 bases each). The length of the CDR3 is 16 residues. The germline V gene has CDR1 LGHDT and CDR2 YNNKEL (reference sequence). CDR3 nucleotide sequence: TGTGCCAGCAGCCAAGCGCAGGGGGGGCCGGTGGAGACCCAGTGCTTC. It yields the protein CASSQAQGGPVETQCF.

This clonotype has ten or more counts. The CDR3: CASSRNSGGRADTQYF. The CDR3 nucleotides are TGTGCCAGCAGTCGAAATAGCGGGGGGCGGGCAGATACGCAGTATTTT. The J gene is TRBJ2-3, the V gene TRBV6-1, with 10 bases matching TRBD2. Germline-derived CDR1 and CDR2 are MNHNS and SASEGT. This CDR3 contains 16 residues. J was trimmed by 4 bases and V by 5 bases; bases with no gene match: 9.

The chain uses TRBV27 and TRBJ1-2, with 7 bases identical to TRBD1. The ends lost 2 bases at V and 8 bases at J; junction bases unmatched: 11. The CDR3 runs 15 residues. Germline V lookup: CDR1 MNHEY, CDR2 SMNVEV (reference sequence). CDR3 nucleotides: TGTGCCAGCAGTTTAAAGGGGGCGCCGCGGGGGGGCTACACCTTC. This gives the protein CASSLKGAPRGGYTF.

This clonotype was recorded at least ten times. The genes are TRBV18 and TRBJ2-1; 9 bases line up with TRBD2. J was trimmed by 2 bases and V by 0 bases; bases with no gene match: 8. The CDR3 is 18 amino acids. Germline V gene sequence: CDR1 KGHSH, CDR2 LQKENI. The CDR3 is CASSPPVLGGGAYNEQFF. DNA for the CDR3: TGTGCCAGCTCACCACCCGTCTTGGGCGGGGGGGCCTACAATGAGCAGTTCTTC.

This clonotype was found a few times. The chain joins TRBV5-6 to TRBJ1-1; 9 bases agree with TRBD1. The V segment lost 1 base and the J segment 6 bases; nucleotides outside the gene matches: 1. This CDR3 contains 13 residues. Looked up from germline, CDR1 is SGHDT and CDR2 is YYEEEE. CDR3 nucleotides: TGTGCCAGCAGCTTGAGGACAGGGGCTGAAGCTTTCTTT. Translating gives CASSLRTGAEAFF.

To note about this clonotype: It is likely a read error, because the conserved phenylalanine at the end of the CDR3 is missing. The chain uses TRBV19 and TRBJ1-2; D gene ambiguous. Germline values: CDR1 LNHDA, CDR2 SQIVND (reference sequence). V was shortened by 9 bases and J by 7 bases, with 12 bases between the two germline ends. The CDR3 spans 11 residues. This CDR3 is CARPRQCGYTY. The CDR3 DNA is TGTGCCAGACCCCGACAATGTGGCTACACCTAC.

The sample holds many counts of this clonotype. The rearrangement joins TRBV28 to TRBJ1-1, with a tentative D call TRBD1 (6 bases). Germline CDR1 and CDR2: MDHEN and SYDVKM. The CDR3 consists of 15 residues. V was clipped by 6 bases and J by 2 bases, with 16 bases between them. CDR3 DNA: TGTGCCAGCAGGTTACAGGGTCCTTTTAACACTGAAGCTTTCTTT. It encodes CASRLQGPFNTEAFF. Variable domain in full (rest from reference TRBV28 and TRBJ1-1): DVKVTQSSRYLVKRTGEKVFLECVQDMDHENMFWYRQDPGLGLRLIYFSYDVKMKEKGDIPEGYSVSREKKERFSLILESASTNQTSMYLCASRLQGPFNTEAFFGQGTRLTVV.

This clonotype appeared many times. V usage is TRBV30 and J usage is TRBJ2-5, with TRBD1 identical over 8 bases. Germline V gene lookup returns CDR1 GTSNPN and CDR2 SVGIG (reference sequence). V lost 0 bases and J lost 5; bases outside the gene matches: 11. The CDR3 covers 16 residues. The CDR3 nucleotides read TGTGCCTGGAGTGTCCGGGCAGGGGGCCGGACGGAGACCCAGTACTTC. Amino acids: CAWSVRAGGRTETQYF.

The sample holds many counts of this clonotype. V gene TRBV2 combines with J gene TRBJ2-7; 11 bases fit TRBD2. CDR3 size: 15 residues. Germline CDR1 SNHLY, CDR2 FYNNEI. J lost 2 bases, V lost 6 bases, and 6 bases had no gene match. The CDR3 DNA follows: TGTGCCAGCAGGAGACTAGCGGGGACAACCTACGAGCAGTACTTC. Protein: CASRRLAGTTYEQYF.

The chain links TRBV3-1 to TRBJ1-5; tentative D call: TRBD1 (5 bases). The V and J ends lost 0 bases and 6 bases respectively, with 12 bases between them. The CDR3 totals 15 residues. Germline values: CDR1 LGHDT, CDR2 YNNKEL (reference sequence). CDR3 amino acids: CASSQDFMGGQPQHF. The DNA of the CDR3 is TGTGCCAGCAGCCAAGATTTTATGGGGGGTCAGCCCCAGCATTTT.

This clonotype was recorded many times. The CDR3 region has the DNA TGCGCCAGCAGCTTGGAGGTAGTTGCTAACTATGGCTACACCTTC. Protein: CASSLEVVANYGYTF. The chain carries TRBV5-1 and TRBJ1-2, with unresolved D. The V end lost 0 bases, the J end lost 0 bases, and 9 bases lay between the germline ends. CDR3 length: 15 amino acids. Germline loops: CDR1 SGHRS, CDR2 YFSETQ.

This clonotype came up many times. The V and J genes are TRBV12-3 or TRBV12-4 and TRBJ2-5, with 9 positions matching TRBD2. Unmatched junction bases numbered 15, after V lost 4 bases and J lost 3 bases. The CDR3 covers 18 residues. The CDR3 is CASSSRGGSGGREETQYF. DNA for the CDR3: TGTGCCAGCAGTTCCCGGGGAGGTAGCGGGGGCCGAGAAGAGACCCAGTACTTC.

In its sample, this clonotype was seen many times. The CDR3 DNA reads as TGTGCCAGCAGCTTCCAACAAAGCGGAAGCTCCTACGAGCAGTACTTC. Translation: CASSFQQSGSSYEQYF. The rearrangement uses TRBV7-2 and TRBJ2-7; weak D call: TRBD2 (5 bases). V gave up 3 bases and J gave up 0 bases, with 15 bases separating them. The CDR3 contains 16 residues. Looked up from germline, CDR1 is SGHTA and CDR2 is FQGNSA.

In its sample, this clonotype was seen many times. The chain recombines TRBV3-1 with TRBJ1-3; perhaps TRBD1 as D (5 bases). The V end was cut by 0 bases, the J end by 0 bases, with 12 bases between. From germline, CDR1 is LGHDT and CDR2 YNNKEL (reference sequence). The CDR3 is 17 amino acids. The CDR3: CASSQDYRFLSGNTIYF. CDR3 coding DNA: TGTGCCAGCAGCCAAGACTACAGGTTCCTCTCTGGAAACACCATATATTTT.

This clonotype was recorded many times. The chain carries TRBV12-3 or TRBV12-4 and TRBJ1-6; D is possibly TRBD1 (5 bases). The CDR3 is made up of 14 amino acids. The ends were cut back, 3 bases at V and 9 bases at J, with 12 bases in the middle. CDR3 nucleotides: TGTGCCAGCAGTTTGCAGGGCTTCGGTTCACCCCTCCACTTT. It yields the protein CASSLQGFGSPLHF.

Ten or more counts support this clonotype. V is TRBV7-9 and J is TRBJ2-1; 8 bases line up with TRBD2. Trimming at V came to 1 base and at J to 0 bases, leaving 2 bases not matched to a gene. The CDR3 sequence is 16 residues long. Germline V CDR1 and CDR2: SEHNR, FQNEAQ (reference sequence). The CDR3 is CASSLDGTSSYNEQFF. The CDR3 coding sequence is TGTGCCAGCAGCTTAGACGGGACTAGCTCCTACAATGAGCAGTTCTTC. Full variable domain (remainder filled in from reference TRBV7-9 and TRBJ2-1): DTGVSQNPRHKITKRGQNVTFRCDPISEHNRLYWYRQTLGQGPEFLTYFQNEAQLEKSRLLSDRFSAERPKGSFSTLEIQRTEQGDSAMYLCASSLDGTSSYNEQFFGPGTRLTVL.

The chain has TRBV20-1 and TRBJ2-7; 13 bases line up with TRBD2. The germline CDR1 and CDR2 sequences are DFQATT and SNEGSKA (reference sequence). The CDR3 is made up of 19 amino acids. With V trimmed by 0 bases and J by 0 bases, 11 bases remained unmatched. CDR3 nucleotides: TGCAGTGCTAGAGATCCCAGGACTAGCGGGGGCCTCGGCTCCTACGAGCAGTACTTC. This sequence encodes CSARDPRTSGGLGSYEQYF.

This clonotype showed up many times. V gene TRBV15 combines with J gene TRBJ1-1; D is undetermined. Germline V gene data show CDR1 as LNHNV and CDR2 as YYDKDF (reference sequence). This CDR3 is built from 13 residues. V lost 0 bases, J lost 2 bases, and 4 bases lay in between. The CDR3 sequence: CATSRERNTEAFF. CDR3 in DNA: TGTGCCACCAGCAGAGAACGAAACACTGAAGCTTTCTTT. The entire variable domain, with the rest obtained from reference TRBV15 and TRBJ1-1, is as follows: DAMVIQNPRYQVTQFGKPVTLSCSQTLNHNVMYWYQQKSSQAPKLLFHYYDKDFNNEADTPDNFQSRRPNTSFCFLDIRSPGLGDTAMYLCATSRERNTEAFFGQGTRLTVV.

This clonotype came up many times. The chain has TRBV28 and TRBJ1-2; TRBD1 is a possible D gene (5 bases). V was cut by 3 bases and J by 8 bases, with 13 bases left in between. There are 13 residues in the CDR3. Germline CDR1 reads MDHEN; CDR2 reads SYDVKM. CDR3 region: CASSFQGGDGYTF. For the CDR3, the DNA is TGTGCCAGCAGTTTCCAGGGAGGGGACGGCTACACCTTC.

This clonotype was seen repeatedly, ten times or more. The genes are TRBV7-9 and TRBJ2-1; maybe TRBD2 (5 bases). Looked up from germline, CDR1 is SEHNR and CDR2 is FQNEAQ (reference sequence). V was clipped by 5 bases and J by 6 bases, with 17 bases between them. This CDR3 has 15 residues. The CDR3 nucleotides read TGTGCCAGCAGCCCAGACTACGACCTCGGCAATGAGCAGTTCTTC. Protein: CASSPDYDLGNEQFF.

The chain uses TRBV7-6 and TRBJ1-2, with TRBD1 as a possible D gene (5 bases). The CDR3 runs to 13 residues. The ends were cut back, 1 base at V and 8 bases at J, with 11 bases in the middle. The germline V gene has CDR1 SGHVS and CDR2 FNYEAQ. DNA of the CDR3: TGTGCCAGCAGCTTAGAGGACAAATGGGGCTACACCTTC. Translation: CASSLEDKWGYTF.

This clonotype appeared a few times. As DNA, the CDR3 is TGTGCCACCTCCGGTTGGAGGGGTGAAGCTTTCTTT. This translates into CATSGWRGEAFF. The rearrangement uses TRBV10-3 and TRBJ1-1; TRBD1 might be the D (5 bases). The CDR3 extends over 12 amino acids. Trimming cost V 10 bases and J 7 bases, with 16 bases left between them. From germline, CDR1 is ENHRY and CDR2 SYGVKD.